This entry features one T cell receptor (beta chain) sequence. This entry belongs to a study of blood T cell repertoires in COVID-19. Study information: Acute and convalescent COVID-19 specimens originated in the United States, Italy and Spain. The cDNA or gDNA used as material had been derived from T cells, B-cell-depleted T cells, or PBMCs.

The CDR3 sequence is 19 residues long. Germline V lookup: CDR1 SGDLS, CDR2 YYNGEE. The V and J ends lost 4 bases and 0 bases respectively, with 23 bases between them. The table came from immunoSEQ multiplex PCR; TCRdb's copy has only in-frame clones and leaves some out. In the table there are 200,000 to 250,000 clones, less than 85% of which are singletons. This clonotype was sampled from a woman older than 75 with active or convalescent COVID-19. The chain links TRBV9 to TRBJ1-3; D is possibly TRBD1 (5 bases). Sequencing input: peripheral blood. The CDR3 is CASSPSVGRQTYSGNTIYF. Written as DNA, the CDR3 is TGTGCCAGCAGCCCTTCGGTCGGGAGACAGACTTACTCTGGAAACACCATATATTTT.